This TCR beta chain was identified in a study of T-cell memory formation after mild COVID-19. This clonotype was observed a handful of times. Using its own MiXCR run on the 5' RACE reads, TCRdb lists one record per CDR3 protein. The table records some 40,000 distinct CDR3 sequences, roughly 7.2% of them present only once. CDR1 DFQATT and CDR2 SNEGSKA come from the germline V gene (reference sequence). The CDR3 loop spans 14 amino acids. The V gene lost 3 bases and the J gene lost 7 bases, with 16 bases spanning the gap. The receptor was derived from a man aged 18 to 29 who had mild COVID-19 (a few samples of this study predate the infection). Cell type and time point are not known. This chain joins TRBV20-1 and TRBJ2-1, with a weak D call TRBD2 (5 bases). The sequencing sample was made of PBMCs or a T cell subset sorted from them (not recorded which). CDR3 DNA sequence: TGCAGTGCTAGGGGGTTGAGTGGGGAGAATGAGCAGTTCTTC. Residues: CSARGLSGENEQFF.